The T cell receptor (beta chain) described here comes from a study of cytomegalovirus exposure and HLA in healthy donors. General observations from the study: There were about 160 TCR beta chains listed as cytomegalovirus-associated. Rare TCR sequences dominated, though some public TCRs recurred in many donors. There were a few CMV-associated chains whose specificity for CMV antigens was confirmed in vitro.

A note on this clone: Its antigen is unidentified.

Sequencing was performed with immunoSEQ multiplex PCR; in TCRdb, only in-frame clones are kept and a portion is missing. The sample records some 200,000 clones, more than 75% being singletons. The donors formed part of the roughly 120-subject validation cohort, distinct from the approximately 630-subject first cohort. The CDR3 consists of 13 residues. Germline V gene data show CDR1 as SNHLY and CDR2 as FYNNEI. V lost 8 bases to trimming and J lost 7 bases, with 15 bases between them. The rearrangement uses TRBV2 and TRBJ2-1; D possibly corresponds to TRBD2 (5 bases). The material sequenced was PBMCs. The source of this sequence is a man aged 25-45 years in good health and CMV-seropositive. CDR3 sequence: CASADWGANEQFF. The CDR3 bases are TGTGCCAGCGCGGACTGGGGAGCGAATGAGCAGTTCTTC.